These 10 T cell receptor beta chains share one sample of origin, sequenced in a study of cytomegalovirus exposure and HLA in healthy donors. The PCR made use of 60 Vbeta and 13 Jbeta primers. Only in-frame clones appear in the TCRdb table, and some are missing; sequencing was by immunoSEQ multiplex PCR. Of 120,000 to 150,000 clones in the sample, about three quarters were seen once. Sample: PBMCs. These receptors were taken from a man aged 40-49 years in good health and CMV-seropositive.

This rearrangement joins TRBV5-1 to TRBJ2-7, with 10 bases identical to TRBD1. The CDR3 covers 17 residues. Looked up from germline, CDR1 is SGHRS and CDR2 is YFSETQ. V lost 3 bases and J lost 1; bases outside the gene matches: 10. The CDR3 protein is CASSSGTGEYRSYEQYF. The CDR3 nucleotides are TGCGCCAGCAGCTCTGGGACAGGGGAGTATAGGTCCTACGAGCAGTACTTC.

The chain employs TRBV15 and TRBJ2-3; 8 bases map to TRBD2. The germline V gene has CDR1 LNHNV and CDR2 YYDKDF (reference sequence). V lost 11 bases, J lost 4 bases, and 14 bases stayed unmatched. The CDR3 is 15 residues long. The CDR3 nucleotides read TGTGCCGTGGGAGGGAGCGGGAGAACAGCAGATACGCAGTATTTT. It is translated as CAVGGSGRTADTQYF.

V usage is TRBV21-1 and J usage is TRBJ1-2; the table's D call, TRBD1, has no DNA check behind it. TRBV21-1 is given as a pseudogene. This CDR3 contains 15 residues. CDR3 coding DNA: TGTGCCAGCAGCACCCCGGGACAGGGGAACTATGGCTACACCTTC. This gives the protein CASSTPGQGNYGYTF.

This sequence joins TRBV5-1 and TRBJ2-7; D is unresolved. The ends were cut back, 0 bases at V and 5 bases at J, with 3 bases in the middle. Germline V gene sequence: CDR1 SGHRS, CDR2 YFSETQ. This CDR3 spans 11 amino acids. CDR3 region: CASSLGHEQYF. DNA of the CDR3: TGCGCCAGCAGCTTGGGGCACGAGCAGTACTTC.

The CDR3 loop reads CASSLQGNNSPLHF. The CDR3 bases are TGTGCCAGCAGCCTCCAGGGTAATAATTCACCCCTCCACTTT. The gene calls are TRBV5-4 and TRBJ1-6, with D possibly matching TRBD1 (5 bases). Trimming pared 4 bases from V and 5 bases from J, leaving 10 bases between. The CDR3 consists of 14 residues. Germline assignment: CDR1 SGHNT and CDR2 YYREEE (reference sequence).

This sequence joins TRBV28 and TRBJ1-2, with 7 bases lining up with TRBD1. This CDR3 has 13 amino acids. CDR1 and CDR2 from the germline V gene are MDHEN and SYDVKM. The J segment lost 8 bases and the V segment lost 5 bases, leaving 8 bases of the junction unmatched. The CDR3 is CASSPYRGRGYTF. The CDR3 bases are TGTGCCAGCAGTCCCTACAGGGGCCGAGGCTACACCTTC.

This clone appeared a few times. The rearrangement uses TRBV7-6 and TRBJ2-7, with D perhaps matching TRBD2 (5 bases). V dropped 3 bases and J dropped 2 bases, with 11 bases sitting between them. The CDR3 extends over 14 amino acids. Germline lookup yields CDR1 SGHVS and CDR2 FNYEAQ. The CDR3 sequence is CASSLQSGPYEQYF. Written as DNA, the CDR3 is TGTGCCAGCAGCTTGCAGAGCGGACCCTACGAGCAGTACTTC.

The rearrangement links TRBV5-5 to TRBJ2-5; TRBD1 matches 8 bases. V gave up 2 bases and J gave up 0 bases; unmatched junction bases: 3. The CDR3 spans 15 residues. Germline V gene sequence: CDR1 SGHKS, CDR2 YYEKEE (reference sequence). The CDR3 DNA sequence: TGTGCCAGCAGCTTCCGGGACAGGTACCAAGAGACCCAGTACTTC. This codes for CASSFRDRYQETQYF.

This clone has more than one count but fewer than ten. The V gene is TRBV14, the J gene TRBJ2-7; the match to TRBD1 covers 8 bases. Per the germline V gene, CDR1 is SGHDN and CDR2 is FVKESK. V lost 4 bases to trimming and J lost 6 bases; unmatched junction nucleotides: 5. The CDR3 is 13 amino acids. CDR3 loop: CASSPRTGSEQYF. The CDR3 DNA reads TGTGCCAGCAGCCCGAGGACAGGGAGCGAGCAGTACTTC.

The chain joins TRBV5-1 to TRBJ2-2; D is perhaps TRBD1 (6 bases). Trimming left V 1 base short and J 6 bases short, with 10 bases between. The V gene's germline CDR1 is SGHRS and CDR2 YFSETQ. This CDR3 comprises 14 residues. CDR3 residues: CASSLSGVAGELFF. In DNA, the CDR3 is TGCGCCAGCAGCTTGTCAGGGGTGGCCGGGGAGCTGTTTTTT.